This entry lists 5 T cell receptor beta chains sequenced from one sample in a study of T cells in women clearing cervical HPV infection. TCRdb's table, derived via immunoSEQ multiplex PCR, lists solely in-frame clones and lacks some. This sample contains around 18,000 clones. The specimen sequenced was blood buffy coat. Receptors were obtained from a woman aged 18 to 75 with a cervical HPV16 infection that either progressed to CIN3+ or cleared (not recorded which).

The sequenced CDR3 bases are TGTGCCAGCCAGCAGGGTGAAGAGACC. It encodes CASQQGEET. The full CDR3 sequence reads CASQQGEETQYF. This chain connects TRBV2 to TRBJ2-5, with D tentatively TRBD1 (5 bases). The read is 3 residues too short to cover the CDR3 end, so that end is filled in from the germline J gene. Trimming cost V 8 bases and J 3 bases, with 10 bases left between them. CDR3 size: 12 residues. Germline V CDR1 and CDR2: SNHLY, FYNNEI.

CDR3 sequence reads: CASSLTTGGGQPQHF. The sequenced CDR3 bases are TGTGCCAGCAGCTTGACGACAGGGGGCGGACAGCCC. The rearrangement joins TRBV5-4 to TRBJ1-5; 10 nucleotides line up with TRBD1. The read finishes 3 residues shy of the CDR3 end, and the germline J gene is used to complete it. The V segment lost 1 base and the J segment 7 bases; nucleotides outside the gene matches: 5. Germline assignment: CDR1 SGHNT and CDR2 YYREEE (reference sequence). This CDR3 spans 15 amino acids.

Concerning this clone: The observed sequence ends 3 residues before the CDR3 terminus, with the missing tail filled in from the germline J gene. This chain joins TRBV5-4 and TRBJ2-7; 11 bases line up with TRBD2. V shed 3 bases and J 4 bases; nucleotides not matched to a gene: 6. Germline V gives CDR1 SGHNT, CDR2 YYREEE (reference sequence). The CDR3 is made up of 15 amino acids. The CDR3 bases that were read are TGTGCCAGCAGCTCCCCGACTAGCGGGACTTACGAG. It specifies CASSSPTSGTYE. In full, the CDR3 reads CASSSPTSGTYEQYF.

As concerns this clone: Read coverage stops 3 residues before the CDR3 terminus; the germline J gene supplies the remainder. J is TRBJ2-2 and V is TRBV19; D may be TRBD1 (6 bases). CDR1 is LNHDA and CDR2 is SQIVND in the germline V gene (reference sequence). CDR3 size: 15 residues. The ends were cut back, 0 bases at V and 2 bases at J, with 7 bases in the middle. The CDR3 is CASSIEGQNTGELFF. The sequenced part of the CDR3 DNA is TGTGCCAGTAGTATAGAGGGACAAAACACCGGGGAG.

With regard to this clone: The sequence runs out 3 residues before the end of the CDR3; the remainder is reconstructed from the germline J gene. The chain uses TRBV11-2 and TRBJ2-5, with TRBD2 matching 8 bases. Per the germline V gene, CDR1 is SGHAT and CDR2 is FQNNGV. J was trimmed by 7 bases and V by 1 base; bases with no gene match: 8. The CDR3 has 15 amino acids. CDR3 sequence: CASSLVRARGGTQYF. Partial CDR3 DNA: TGTGCCAGCAGCTTAGTCCGGGCCCGGGGGGGGACC.